The T cell receptor beta chain under discussion was sequenced for a study of monozygotic twins with inflammatory bowel disease (dated by TCRdb to the late 2010s). About the full investigation: In total, 28 monozygotic twin pairs made up the full study: 19 Danish pairs, all IBD-discordant, plus nine German pairs, of which four were IBD-concordant and five were IBD-discordant. Disease-associated traits were sought mainly through comparisons between IBD patients and their genetically identical healthy co-twins within discordant pairs. Each individual had, on average, about 151 000 unique TCRalpha sequences and 181 000 unique TCRbeta sequences available for analysis.

A word on this clonotype: Its antigen is currently not known.

A roughly 2.4 ml peripheral blood sample was drawn into PAXgene tubes per donor and stored at -80°C. Total RNA was isolated from whole blood with the PAXgene blood miRNA kit on an automated QIAcube, without T cell sorting. Peripheral blood from monozygotic twin pairs who were concordant or discordant for inflammatory bowel disease underwent deep TCRalpha and TCRbeta repertoire profiling using unique molecular barcoding. Smoking habits were recorded for all twin pairs, and each individual was classified as a current, former or never smoker. The CDR3 has 13 amino acids, counting the end cysteine and phenylalanine. No DNA accompanies this entry. Taken from the germline V gene (reference sequence), the CDR1 and CDR2 loops are DFQATT and SNEGSKA. General study outcomes and caveats: The results gave no support for a single strong signal or clonotype linked to IBD. Because patients received different immunosuppressive treatments, the repertoires may have picked up extra background noise and variability between individuals. Concordant and discordant twins showed no difference in repertoire similarity, possibly because of limited statistical power. Measured by the inverse Simpson index, TCRbeta repertoire diversity was lower in IBD patients than in their healthy co-twins. Compared with healthy twins, IBD patients had fewer clonotypes in common with other individuals, a difference most pronounced in patients showing signs of disease activity. Different T cell subtypes could not be distinguished in the analysis.

Library preparation was by 5' RACE. For each TCR library, around 4,000 ng of total RNA was used. For each sample, cDNA synthesis with SMARTScribe reverse transcriptase was split into eight separate reactions. During cDNA synthesis, template switching introduced unique molecular identifiers that contained a 6-nucleotide sample barcode. Two nested PCRs of about 17 and 10 cycles amplified the TCRalpha and TCRbeta cDNA, and bead purification followed each PCR. Before amplification, the cDNA was treated with uracil DNA-glycosylase and purified using the QIAquick PCR purification kit. The second PCR was the step at which Illumina TruSeq-compatible adapters and sample-specific barcodes were added. TapeStation and Qubit were used to check library quality and concentration, and around 5.2 ng of each library went into the pool. Sequencing of pooled libraries was carried out on an Illumina HiSeq2500 single-index Rapid Run using 2 x 100 bp reads and custom sequencing primers. The authors processed their data as follows. MiGEC version 1.2.6 was used for UMI-based consensus assembly to correct PCR and sequencing errors. MiXCR version 2.1.1 handled V(D)J alignment, clonotype assembly and CDR3 extraction. Gene usage, clonotype sharing and MAIT/NKT TCR abundance were normalised by analysing the top 1000, 10 000 and 20 000 clonotypes per sample. After downsampling to 27 000 UMIs, diversity was calculated as the inverse Simpson index using the vegan R package. Paired Mann-Whitney U tests were applied to discordant twin pairs, and Benjamini-Hochberg correction was used for multiple testing. TCRdb reprocessed the raw reads; every CDR3 protein sequence is a single record, and DNA is not supplied. V and J calls and clone size were set by TCRdb, not the authors. This sample's table has entries for some 330,000 distinct CDR3 sequences. 5.6% of the sample is held by the ten biggest clonotypes.

Sequencing was performed on blood. This sequence was found in a human donor with ulcerative colitis or Crohn's disease, or a healthy co-twin of an affected twin (not recorded which). The chain is made from TRBV20-1 and TRBJ1-2. The CDR3 protein is CSARTDVGHGYTF.